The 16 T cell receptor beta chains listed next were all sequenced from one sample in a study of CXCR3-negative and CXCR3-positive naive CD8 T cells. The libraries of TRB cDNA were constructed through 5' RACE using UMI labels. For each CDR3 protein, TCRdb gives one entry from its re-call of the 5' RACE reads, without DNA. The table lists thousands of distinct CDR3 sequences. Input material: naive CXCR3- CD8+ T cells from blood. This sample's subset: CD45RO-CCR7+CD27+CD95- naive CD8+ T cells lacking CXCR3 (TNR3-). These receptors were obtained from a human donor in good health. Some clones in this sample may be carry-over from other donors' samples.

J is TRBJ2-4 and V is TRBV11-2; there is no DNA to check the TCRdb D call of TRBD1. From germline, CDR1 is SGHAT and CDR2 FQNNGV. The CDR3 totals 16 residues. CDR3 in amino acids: CASSPLIREHGNIQYF.

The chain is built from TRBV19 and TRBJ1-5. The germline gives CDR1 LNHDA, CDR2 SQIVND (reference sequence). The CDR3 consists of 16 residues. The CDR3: CASSITGSGSNQPQHF.

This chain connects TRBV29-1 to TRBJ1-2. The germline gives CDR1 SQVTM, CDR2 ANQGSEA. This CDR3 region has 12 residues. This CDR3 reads CSVAAGIYGYTF.

CDR3 protein: CASSSASGSGEQFF. This chain connects TRBV9 to TRBJ2-1; as DNA is missing, the TRBD2 call by TCRdb cannot be tested. The V gene's germline CDR1 is SGDLS and CDR2 YYNGEE. The CDR3 sequence is 14 residues long.

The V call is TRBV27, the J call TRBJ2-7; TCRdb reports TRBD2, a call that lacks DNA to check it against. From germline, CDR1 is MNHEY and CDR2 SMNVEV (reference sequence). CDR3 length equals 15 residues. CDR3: CASSPGTVARDEQYF.

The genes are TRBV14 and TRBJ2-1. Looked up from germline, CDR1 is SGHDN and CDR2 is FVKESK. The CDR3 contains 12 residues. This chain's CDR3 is CASSQSGNEQFF.

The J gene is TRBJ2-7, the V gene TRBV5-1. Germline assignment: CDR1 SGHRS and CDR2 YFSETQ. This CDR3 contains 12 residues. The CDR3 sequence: CASSTSEYEQYF. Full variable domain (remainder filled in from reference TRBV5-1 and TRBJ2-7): KAGVTQTPRYLIKTRGQQVTLSCSPISGHRSVSWYQQTPGQGLQFLFEYFSETQRNKGNFPGRFSGRQFSNSRSEMNVSTLELGDSALYLCASSTSEYEQYFGPGTRLTVT.

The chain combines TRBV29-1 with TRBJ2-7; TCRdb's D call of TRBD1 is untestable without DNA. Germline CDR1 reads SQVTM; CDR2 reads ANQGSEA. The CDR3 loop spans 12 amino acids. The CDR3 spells CSGRTGSYEQYF.

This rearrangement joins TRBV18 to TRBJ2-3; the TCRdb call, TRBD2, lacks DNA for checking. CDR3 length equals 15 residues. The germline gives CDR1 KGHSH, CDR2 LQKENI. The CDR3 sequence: CASSPIVRDTDTQYF.

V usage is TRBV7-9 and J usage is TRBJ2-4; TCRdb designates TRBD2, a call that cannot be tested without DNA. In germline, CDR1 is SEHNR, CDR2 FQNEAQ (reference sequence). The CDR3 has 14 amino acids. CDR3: CASSFSSGRDIQYF.

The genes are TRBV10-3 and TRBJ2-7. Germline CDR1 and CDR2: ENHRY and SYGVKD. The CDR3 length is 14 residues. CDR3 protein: CAISEGLVSYEQYF.

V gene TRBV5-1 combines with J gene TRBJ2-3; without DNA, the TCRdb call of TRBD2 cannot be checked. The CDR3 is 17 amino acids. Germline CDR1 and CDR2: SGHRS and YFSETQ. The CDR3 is CASSPRTSGGSTDTQYF.

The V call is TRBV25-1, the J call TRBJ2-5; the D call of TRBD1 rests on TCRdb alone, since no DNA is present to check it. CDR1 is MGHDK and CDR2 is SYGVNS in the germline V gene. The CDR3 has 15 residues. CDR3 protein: CASSEFRTGDETQYF.

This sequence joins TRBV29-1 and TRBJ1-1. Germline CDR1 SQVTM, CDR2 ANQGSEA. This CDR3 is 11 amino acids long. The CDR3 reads CTLGGGTEAFF.

CDR3 loop: CASSGFDGSYEQYF. The V and J genes are TRBV2 and TRBJ2-7. In germline, CDR1 is SNHLY, CDR2 FYNNEI. The CDR3 has 14 amino acids.

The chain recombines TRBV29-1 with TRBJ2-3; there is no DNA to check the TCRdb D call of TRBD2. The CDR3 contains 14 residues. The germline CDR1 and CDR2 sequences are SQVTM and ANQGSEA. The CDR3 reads CSVAVGGSTDTQYF.